A single sample is the source of the 4 T cell receptor beta chains below, sequenced in a study of T-cell reconstitution after alpha-beta-depleted transplantation in children. During its preparation, the TCRbeta library received unique molecular identifiers. MiXCR, applied by TCRdb to the PCR reads, yields one record per CDR3 protein. The profile shows approximately 300,000 distinct CDR3 sequences, around 10% of them singletons. Source: PBMCs, taken before TCRalphabeta/CD19-depleted stem cell transplant. Receptors originate from a boy in the first two years of life with acute myeloid leukemia, due to receive a stem cell transplant.

There are many counts of this clonotype. At one end, the junction sequence differs from germline, possibly due to a read error. The chain links TRBV7-7 to TRBJ2-3; TRBD1 agrees at 12 bases. CDR1 is SSHAT, CDR2 FNYEAQ, per germline (reference sequence). The CDR3 consists of 15 residues. CDR3 sequence: CASSFGTGGADTQYF. CDR3 nucleotides: TGTGCTAGCAGCTTTGGGACAGGGGGCGCAGATACGCAGTATTTT.

This clonotype was picked up many times. The chain joins TRBV7-6 to TRBJ2-1, with 7 nucleotides matching TRBD2. The CDR3 is made up of 15 amino acids. The germline V gene encodes CDR1 SGHVS and CDR2 FNYEAQ. V was clipped by 1 base and J by 4 bases; unmatched bases: 4. The CDR3 sequence: CASSLDGAGYNEQFF. Here the CDR3 DNA reads TGTGCCAGCAGCTTAGATGGAGCGGGATACAATGAGCAGTTCTTC.

With respect to this clonotype: A junction boundary mismatches the germline segment, possibly from a read error. The V gene is TRBV6-4, the J gene TRBJ1-1; possible D gene TRBD1, 6 bases. The germline gives CDR1 MRHNA, CDR2 SNTAGT. The CDR3 runs 19 residues. The CDR3 DNA reads TGTGCCCGCAGTTTAGCCCACCGCTTCTTGACAGGACAGAACACTGAAGCTTTCTTT. It translates to CARSLAHRFLTGQNTEAFF.

As concerns this clonotype: Possible read error: a much larger clone is one base away. The gene calls are TRBV9 and TRBJ2-7; 10 bases agree with TRBD1. From germline, CDR1 is SGDLS and CDR2 YYNGEE. J lost 2 bases, V lost 3 bases, and 5 bases had no gene match. The CDR3 extends over 15 amino acids. The CDR3 loop reads CASSDRTGGTYEQYF. The CDR3 nucleotides read TGTGCCAGCAGCGACAGGACAGGGGGTACCTACGAGCAGTACTTC.